Shown below are 27 T cell receptor beta chains from a single sample sequenced in a study of CD8 T cells in ankylosing spondylitis (TCRdb year 2017). No antigen has been assigned to these receptors. Overall study results and their limits: A TCR beta motif of 8 or 9 highly homologous amino acid variants appeared characteristic of blood from ankylosing spondylitis patients.

Library preparation employed 5' RACE. The sequencer listed for this sample is Illumina HiSeq 2500. The public reads were run again by TCRdb, first through fastp at Q25 and then through MiXCR, and only productive beta chains were kept. Each entry merges the rows of one CDR3 protein and shows their most common DNA and genes. In all, the sample holds about 800,000 distinct CDR3 sequences, and about 11% of those were seen once. Roughly 0.51% of the sample is held by the ten biggest clonotypes. The sample was blood, either unsorted or a sorted T cell fraction (not recorded which). All receptors come from a male donor with ankylosing spondylitis.

This clonotype was counted only a few times. The gene calls are TRBV29-1 and TRBJ2-3; weak D call: TRBD1 (6 bases). Per germline, CDR1 SQVTM and CDR2 ANQGSEA. CDR3 length: 16 residues. V lost 7 bases, J lost 0 bases, and 20 bases lay in between. The CDR3 loop is CSARGQLVPSTDTQYF. The CDR3 DNA sequence: TGCAGCGCTCGCGGACAGTTAGTTCCTAGCACAGATACGCAGTATTTT.

This clonotype was counted at least ten times. This chain uses TRBV20-1 with TRBJ2-7; 8 bases match TRBD1. The CDR3 length is 12 residues. Germline CDR1 and CDR2: DFQATT and SNEGSKA (reference sequence). Germline trimming cut 6 bases from V and 4 bases from J; bases unmatched to any gene: 5. The CDR3 is CSARTGFYEQYF. Written as DNA, the CDR3 is TGCAGTGCAAGGACAGGGTTTTACGAGCAGTACTTC.

This clonotype was counted only a few times. The rearrangement uses TRBV28 and TRBJ2-1; a possible D gene is TRBD1 (5 bases). In germline, CDR1 is MDHEN, CDR2 SYDVKM. CDR3 length: 11 amino acids. The V end lost 7 bases, the J end lost 7 bases, and 8 bases lay between the germline ends. For the CDR3, the DNA is TGTGCCAGCATACAGGAAAATGAGCAGTTCTTC. It specifies CASIQENEQFF.

In its sample, this clonotype was seen many times. V is TRBV29-1 and J is TRBJ1-4; maybe TRBD1 (5 bases). Germline values: CDR1 SQVTM, CDR2 ANQGSEA. This CDR3 has 13 residues. V was clipped by 7 bases and J by 6 bases, with 15 bases between them. Here the CDR3 reads CSAQRGIDEKLFF. CDR3 in DNA: TGCAGCGCGCAACGGGGGATTGATGAAAAACTGTTTTTT. Full variable domain (remainder filled in from reference TRBV29-1 and TRBJ1-4): SAVISQKPSRDICQRGTSLTIQCQVDSQVTMMFWYRQQPGQSLTLIATANQGSEATYESGFVIDKFPISRPNLTFSTLTVSNMSPEDSSIYLCSAQRGIDEKLFFGSGTQLSVL.

V gene TRBV4-3 combines with J gene TRBJ2-1; D could derive from TRBD1 or TRBD2 (6 bases each). V gave up 3 bases and J gave up 2 bases, with 23 bases separating them. This CDR3 has 19 amino acids. Germline loops: CDR1 LGHNA, CDR2 YSLEER. CDR3 in DNA: TGCGCCAGCAGCCAGGGAGACATCGGGGGCCCAATTACCTACAATGAGCAGTTCTTC. Translation gives CASSQGDIGGPITYNEQFF.

The table lists this clonotype with a few counts. The rearrangement links TRBV6-5 to TRBJ2-2; 8 nucleotides line up with TRBD2. The trim removed 0 bases at V and 1 base at J, leaving 1 base unmatched. The germline CDR1 and CDR2 sequences are MNHEY and SVGAGI. The CDR3 is 16 residues long. In DNA, the CDR3 is TGTGCCAGCAGTTACTCCGCGGGAGGGAACACCGGGGAGCTGTTTTTT. Protein sequence: CASSYSAGGNTGELFF.

This clonotype was detected a few times. The V gene is TRBV4-2, the J gene TRBJ2-7; 7 nucleotides agree with TRBD1. Germline-derived CDR1 and CDR2 are LGHNA and YNFKEQ. The CDR3 spans 14 residues. The V and J ends lost 9 bases and 0 bases, in that order; junction bases with no gene match: 8. CDR3 region: CASLQGDSSYEQYF. The DNA of the CDR3 is TGTGCCAGTCTTCAGGGGGATAGCTCCTACGAGCAGTACTTC.

In its sample, this clonotype was seen a few times. The chain employs TRBV12-3 or TRBV12-4 and TRBJ2-3; no clear D. This CDR3 has 12 amino acids. V was trimmed by 6 bases and J by 8 bases, leaving 12 bases between them. The CDR3 sequence: CASSRPSGTQYF. In DNA form, the CDR3 reads TGTGCCAGCAGCCGACCTTCGGGTACGCAGTATTTT.

The gene calls are TRBV20-1 and TRBJ2-3; unclear D gene. Trimming removed 3 bases at V and 8 bases at J, with 15 bases between. The length of the CDR3 is 13 residues. Germline V gives CDR1 DFQATT, CDR2 SNEGSKA (reference sequence). In nucleotides, the CDR3 is TGCAGTGCTAGGCCGGAGATACTCGGTACGCAGTATTTT. Amino acids: CSARPEILGTQYF.

V is TRBV6-4 and J is TRBJ2-1; 10 positions match TRBD2. Germline V CDR1 and CDR2: MRHNA, SNTAGT. The V and J ends lost 4 bases and 3 bases, in that order; junction bases with no gene match: 9. The CDR3 consists of 17 residues. CDR3 nucleotide sequence: TGTGCCAGCAGTGTTCTAGCGGGAGATAGTGGCTACAATGAGCAGTTCTTC. It yields the protein CASSVLAGDSGYNEQFF.

The J gene is TRBJ1-2, the V gene TRBV3-1, with 7 bases fitting TRBD1. The CDR3 consists of 15 residues. Germline values: CDR1 LGHDT, CDR2 YNNKEL (reference sequence). Unmatched junction bases numbered 11, after V lost 6 bases and J lost 4 bases. The CDR3 nucleotides are TGTGCCAGCAGTCCCACAGGGGATTGGATCTATGGCTACACCTTC. Translated, it gives CASSPTGDWIYGYTF.

The chain couples TRBV7-2 to TRBJ2-7; D gene unclear. The CDR3 length is 12 residues. Germline CDR1 SGHTA, CDR2 FQGNSA. Between the trimmed V and J ends, which lost 1 base and 10 bases, there was a span of 11 bases. This CDR3 reads CASSLDIGLQYF. In DNA, the CDR3 is TGTGCCAGCAGCTTAGATATCGGGTTACAGTACTTC.

In DNA form, the CDR3 reads TGCGCCAGCAGCTTCCAAAGGGGGGGGACCGGGGAGCTGTTTTTT. It codes for CASSFQRGGTGELFF. The rearrangement joins TRBV4-1 to TRBJ2-2; D might be TRBD2 (7 bases). The CDR3 is made up of 15 amino acids. In germline, CDR1 is MGHRA, CDR2 YSYEKL. V gave up 5 bases and J gave up 5 bases, with 15 bases separating them.

This clonotype was counted ten times or more. The V gene is TRBV6-1, the J gene TRBJ2-3; TRBD1 matches at 7 bases. Germline CDR1 MNHNS, CDR2 SASEGT. The trim removed 8 bases at V and 3 bases at J, leaving 5 bases unmatched. The CDR3 is made up of 13 amino acids. Here the CDR3 DNA reads TGTGCCAGCCACAGACAGGGAACAGATACGCAGTATTTT. This codes for CASHRQGTDTQYF.

The chain couples TRBV29-1 to TRBJ1-2; 8 nucleotides align to TRBD1. The CDR3 runs to 14 residues. Germline V gene lookup returns CDR1 SQVTM and CDR2 ANQGSEA. The V gene end was trimmed by 3 bases and the J gene end by 0 bases; junction bases not matched to a gene: 3. The CDR3 coding sequence is TGCAGCGTTGAGCGGGACAGGTCTAACTATGGCTACACCTTC. Residues: CSVERDRSNYGYTF.

This clonotype came up many times. This sequence joins TRBV29-1 and TRBJ1-2; 10 positions match TRBD1. Germline loops: CDR1 SQVTM, CDR2 ANQGSEA. The CDR3 extends over 13 amino acids. The V gene end was trimmed by 6 bases and the J gene end by 8 bases; junction bases not matched to a gene: 9. CDR3 amino acids: CSVADRGLGGYTF. CDR3 nucleotide sequence: TGCAGCGTCGCAGACAGGGGGCTTGGGGGCTACACCTTC. Drawing the rest from reference TRBV29-1 and TRBJ1-2, the complete variable domain is SAVISQKPSRDICQRGTSLTIQCQVDSQVTMMFWYRQQPGQSLTLIATANQGSEATYESGFVIDKFPISRPNLTFSTLTVSNMSPEDSSIYLCSVADRGLGGYTFGSGTRLTVV.

This clonotype was found a few times. The rearrangement uses TRBV24-1 and TRBJ2-1; no clear D. CDR3 length: 11 amino acids. V was cut by 5 bases and J by 8 bases, with 6 bases left in between. Germline CDR1 reads KGHDR; CDR2 reads SFDVKD. The CDR3, as DNA: TGTGCCACCAGTGCTCGGGATGAGCAGTTCTTC. Amino acids: CATSARDEQFF.

The genes are TRBV20-1 and TRBJ2-1; TRBD2 might be the D (6 bases). Germline CDR1 is DFQATT and CDR2 is SNEGSKA (reference sequence). CDR3 length: 13 amino acids. V was trimmed by 7 bases and J by 2 bases, leaving 12 bases between them. CDR3 amino acids: CSGAAGTYNEQFF. CDR3 nucleotides: TGCAGTGGCGCGGCGGGGACCTACAATGAGCAGTTCTTC.

The chain joins TRBV6-5 to TRBJ2-2; 8 bases are shared with TRBD2. Germline trimming cut 0 bases from V and 3 bases from J; bases unmatched to any gene: 6. CDR1 and CDR2 (germline): MNHEY, SVGAGI. This CDR3 has 17 amino acids. DNA for the CDR3: TGTGCCAGCAGTTACTCTGCGGGGGGAATGTACACCGGGGAGCTGTTTTTT. Its translation: CASSYSAGGMYTGELFF.

There are a few counts of this clonotype. The chain joins TRBV9 to TRBJ2-1; TRBD2 matches 9 bases. CDR1 is SGDLS and CDR2 is YYNGEE in the germline V gene. The CDR3 totals 18 residues. Losses at the gene ends were 4 bases for V and 2 bases for J; bases not matched to a gene: 13. In DNA form, the CDR3 reads TGTGCCAGCAGCCCACCCTTGAGAGCGGGGGGCGCCTACAATGAGCAGTTCTTC. Encoded protein: CASSPPLRAGGAYNEQFF.

Ten or more counts support this clonotype. The chain joins TRBV7-2 to TRBJ2-7; 7 nucleotides match TRBD1. Germline assignment: CDR1 SGHTA and CDR2 FQGNSA. Trimming cost V 5 bases and J 0 bases; bases outside gene matches: 7. CDR3 length equals 15 residues. CDR3 sequence (DNA): TGTGCCAGCAGCCCGCAGGGGGTTAGCTCCTACGAGCAGTACTTC. As protein: CASSPQGVSSYEQYF. The full variable domain, its missing parts supplied by reference TRBV7-2 and TRBJ2-7, is GAGVSQSPSNKVTEKGKDVELRCDPISGHTALYWYRQSLGQGLEFLIYFQGNSAPDKSGLPSDRFSAERTGGSVSTLTIQRTQQEDSAVYLCASSPQGVSSYEQYFGPGTRLTVT.

In the case of this clonotype: The junction does not match germline at one end; this may be a read error. The chain uses TRBV28 and TRBJ2-4; 7 positions match TRBD1. The CDR3 contains 14 residues. Germline V gives CDR1 MDHEN, CDR2 SYDVKM. The CDR3 nucleotides read TGTGCCGGCAGCTCCAGGGGGTCCAAAAACATTCAGTACTTC. Its translation: CAGSSRGSKNIQYF.

This clonotype has just a few counts. Relative to the germline gene, one junction end is altered; a read error may explain this. The V gene is TRBV20-1, the J gene TRBJ2-5; D tentatively fits TRBD1 or TRBD2 (5 bases each). Germline V CDR1 and CDR2: DFQATT, SNEGSKA (reference sequence). This CDR3 contains 14 residues. The CDR3 is CSARAGRGEETQYF. As DNA, the CDR3 is TGCAGTGCGAGAGCTGGACGGGGCGAAGAGACCCAGTACTTC.

Only a few counts were recorded for this clonotype. The CDR3 reads CSATRRYSNQPQHF. The CDR3 DNA reads TGCAGTGCTACACGACGGTATAGCAATCAGCCCCAGCATTTT. The chain is built from TRBV20-1 and TRBJ1-5, with no clear D. V was pared by 4 bases and J by 0 bases, with 10 bases between. The germline V gene has CDR1 DFQATT and CDR2 SNEGSKA (reference sequence). This CDR3 has 14 amino acids.

This clonotype has at least ten counts. The rearrangement joins TRBV5-1 to TRBJ1-1; D uncertain. The germline CDR1 and CDR2 sequences are SGHRS and YFSETQ. V lost 4 bases, J lost 5 bases, and 18 bases lay in between. CDR3 length: 15 residues. CDR3 in amino acids: CASSQREAAGTEAFF. DNA of the CDR3: TGCGCCAGCAGCCAAAGAGAGGCGGCCGGTACTGAAGCTTTCTTT.

Many counts were recorded for this clonotype. The chain is built from TRBV29-1 and TRBJ2-2, with D possibly being TRBD1 or TRBD2 (5 bases each). The germline V gene has CDR1 SQVTM and CDR2 ANQGSEA. The CDR3 sequence is 14 residues long. Between the trimmed V and J ends, which lost 5 bases and 6 bases, there was a span of 16 bases. This CDR3 reads CSVYRDPDAGELFF. CDR3 DNA sequence: TGCAGCGTTTACCGGGACCCCGACGCCGGGGAGCTGTTTTTT.

This chain uses TRBV4-3 with TRBJ1-5, with 8 nucleotides matching TRBD1. Germline CDR1 is LGHNA and CDR2 is YSLEER. The J segment lost 6 bases and the V segment lost 0 bases, leaving 4 bases of the junction unmatched. The CDR3 contains 15 residues. The CDR3 DNA is TGCGCCAGCAGCCAAGATTCACAGGGGGGTCAGCCCCAGCATTTT. It codes for CASSQDSQGGQPQHF.